The 5 T cell receptor beta chains below were found in one sample sequenced in a study of identical twins. Each CDR3 protein is one row after TCRdb ran MiXCR on the 5' RACE reads. The data contain hundreds of thousands of distinct CDR3 sequences, 7.1% of them singletons. These data also featured in a second study, about yellow fever vaccine responses in identical twins.

Specimen: PBMCs. These receptors all stem from a young woman in good health.

This clonotype was observed a handful of times. This chain joins TRBV20-1 and TRBJ2-1; perhaps TRBD2 as D (6 bases). The ends were cut back, 3 bases at V and 12 bases at J, with 15 bases in the middle. Germline CDR1 reads DFQATT; CDR2 reads SNEGSKA (reference sequence). This CDR3 spans 12 amino acids. The CDR3 sequence: CSARAGSRWQFF. Here the CDR3 DNA reads TGCAGTGCTAGGGCCGGGAGCAGGTGGCAGTTCTTC.

This chain connects TRBV20-1 to TRBJ2-3; TRBD2 matches 10 bases. The length of the CDR3 is 16 residues. CDR1 is DFQATT and CDR2 is SNEGSKA in the germline V gene (reference sequence). Germline trimming cut 3 bases from V and 3 bases from J; bases unmatched to any gene: 9. The CDR3 region is CSASVEREGLTDTQYF. In DNA, the CDR3 is TGCAGTGCTAGTGTGGAGCGGGAGGGCCTTACAGATACGCAGTATTTT.

The rearrangement links TRBV3-1 to TRBJ2-2; D is perhaps TRBD1 (6 bases). This CDR3 region has 14 residues. Germline V CDR1 and CDR2: LGHDT, YNNKEL (reference sequence). Trimming pared 3 bases from V and 4 bases from J, leaving 9 bases between. The CDR3 sequence is CASSQEGGTGELFF. Here the CDR3 DNA reads TGTGCCAGCAGCCAGGAAGGGGGCACCGGGGAGCTGTTTTTT.

This sequence joins TRBV5-1 and TRBJ1-1; tentatively, D is TRBD1 (5 bases). V dropped 0 bases and J dropped 1 base, with 16 bases sitting between them. The CDR3 sequence is 17 residues long. The germline CDR1 and CDR2 sequences are SGHRS and YFSETQ. The CDR3 bases are TGCGCCAGCAGCTTGGATATTGGGGCGGGGAAGAACACTGAAGCTTTCTTT. Amino acids: CASSLDIGAGKNTEAFF.

A few counts support this clonotype. The chain has TRBV29-1 and TRBJ2-7; 10 nucleotides align to TRBD2. This CDR3 has 14 residues. The V segment lost 5 bases and the J segment 0 bases; nucleotides outside the gene matches: 4. CDR1 SQVTM and CDR2 ANQGSEA come from the germline V gene. DNA of the CDR3: TGCAGCGTTAGGACTAGCGGAACCTCCTACGAGCAGTACTTC. Its translation: CSVRTSGTSYEQYF.